The TCR beta chain described here comes from a study of vaccination and CD4 T cells after COVID-19. At the level of the study: Six men and four women formed the convalescents, two being Hispanic. Study-wide results and caveats: A relatively small number of convalescent patients were studied, and no early post-infection timepoints were included. In median terms, SARS-CoV-2-reactive clonotypes went from about 20 to 38, a nonsignificant rise.

Germline assignment: CDR1 MDHEN and CDR2 SYDVKM. V lost 4 bases and J 6 bases, leaving 17 bases between the germline ends. CDR3 size: 15 residues. Treatment here: approximately 11-day PBMC culture with coronavirus spike peptide pools or control peptides (ViraFEST assay). Unexposed donor CD4+ T cells predated the COVID-19 pandemic, collected 2011-2018. ViraFEST used peptide pools to expand antigen-specific T cells and subsequently sequenced their TCRs. To note about this clonotype: The antigen remains unidentified.

CD4+ T cells that had been cultured provided DNA sequenced with the Oncomine TCR Beta short-read assay. Researchers extracted genomic DNA from CD4+ T cells that had been cultured. TCRdb reprocessed the PCR reads via MiXCR and lists one record per CDR3 protein. Of several thousand distinct CDR3 sequences in the sample, approximately 35% are singletons; the top ten hold 20% to 25%. J is TRBJ2-3 and V is TRBV28; D perhaps matches TRBD1 (6 bases). Sequencing was performed on CD4+ T cells from blood, cultured in vitro. This receptor was identified in a human donor in good health. CDR3 coding DNA: TGTGCCAGCAGTTCCCCAGGGGTCCGGGCCGATACGCAGTATTTT. It yields the protein CASSSPGVRADTQYF.